Reported below is one TCR beta chain. This specimen belongs to a study of blood T cell repertoires in COVID-19. Study-level information: Whether acute or convalescent, the COVID-19 samples came from the United States, Italy and Spain. The cDNA or gDNA used as material had been derived from T cells, B-cell-depleted T cells, or PBMCs.

In the authors' methods: It was from reference gene primer amplification that nucleated cell counts were estimated. This table comes from immunoSEQ multiplex PCR, and its TCRdb copy is limited to in-frame clones, with some not included. That table supplies the V and J calls and clone size; D and trimming were determined from the DNA. The top ten clones hold under 5% of a sample with 150,000 to 200,000 clones, roughly nine tenths of them seen once. V lost 0 bases and J lost 7, with 11 bases in between. This CDR3 has 14 amino acids. Germline V gene sequence: CDR1 SGDLS, CDR2 YYNGEE. The sequence derives from a woman aged 70 to 79 with acute or convalescent COVID-19. The chain is built from TRBV9 and TRBJ2-1; D not certain. Sample: peripheral blood. The CDR3: CASSVGRSTNEQFF. The DNA for the CDR3 is TGTGCCAGCAGCGTAGGACGGAGTACTAATGAGCAGTTCTTC. Complete variable domain (other parts from reference TRBV9 and TRBJ2-1): DSGVTQTPKHLITATGQRVTLRCSPRSGDLSVYWYQQSLDQGLQFLIQYYNGEERAKGNILERFSAQQFPDLHSELNLSSLELGDSALYFCASSVGRSTNEQFFGPGTRLTVL.